Listed below are T cell receptor beta chains from one sample, sequenced in a study of Tregs in tolerant kidney transplant recipients. Repertoires were generated with immunoSEQ multiplex PCR, while TCRdb's copy carries only in-frame clones and drops some. The sample shows about 64,000 clones, 98% of them seen only once. The source material was Tregs from blood, sampled before the transplant. These receptors were taken from a human donor who received a combined kidney and bone marrow transplant. Both conserved end residues are part of each CDR3. A D gene is named only where the DNA matches it firmly. Clone size is shown for a subset of rows, as once, few, many or a class of expanded clone.

j_gene: TRBJ2-1
d_gene: NA
v_gene: TRBV4-2
abundance: NA
CDR3nt: TGTGCCAGCAGCCGTGTGACTGCCAGCTCCTACAATGAGCAGTTCTTC
CDR3aa: CASSRVTASSYNEQFF

j_gene: TRBJ2-2
d_gene: NA
v_gene: TRBV7-3
abundance: NA
CDR3nt: TGTGCCAGCAGCTCCAGGGGGAACACCGGGGAGCTGTTTTTT
CDR3aa: CASSSRGNTGELFF

j_gene: TRBJ2-3
d_gene: TRBD2
v_gene: TRBV10-3
abundance: NA
CDR3nt: TGTGCCATCAGTAAGGGCCCGCTAGCGGGGGACACAGATACGCAGTATTTT
CDR3aa: CAISKGPLAGDTDTQYF

j_gene: TRBJ2-1
d_gene: NA
v_gene: TRBV9
abundance: NA
CDR3nt: TGTGCCAGCAGCCCTCGAGGGTGGAGTGAGCAGTTCTTC
CDR3aa: CASSPRGWSEQFF

j_gene: TRBJ1-4
d_gene: NA
v_gene: TRBV30
abundance: NA
CDR3nt: TGTGCTTGGAGTCCAGGGGTAGGCGAAAAACTGTTTTTT
CDR3aa: CAWSPGVGEKLFF

j_gene: TRBJ2-2
d_gene: NA
v_gene: TRBV4-1
abundance: NA
CDR3nt: TGCGCCAGCAGCCTACAGTGGACCGGGGAGCTGTTTTTT
CDR3aa: CASSLQWTGELFF

j_gene: TRBJ2-2
d_gene: NA
v_gene: TRBV2
abundance: NA
CDR3nt: TGTGCCAGCAGTGAACAGGGCGTCCCGACCGGGGAGCTGTTTTTT
CDR3aa: CASSEQGVPTGELFF

j_gene: TRBJ1-1
d_gene: NA
v_gene: TRBV2
abundance: NA
CDR3nt: TGTGCCAGCATTCCAGAGGGAGGGACTGAAGCTTTCTTT
CDR3aa: CASIPEGGTEAFF

j_gene: TRBJ2-7
d_gene: NA
v_gene: TRBV6-5
abundance: once
CDR3nt: TGTGCCAGCAGTCCCTTTACTAGGGGCGGGGACGAGCAGTACTTC
CDR3aa: CASSPFTRGGDEQYF

j_gene: TRBJ2-3
d_gene: NA
v_gene: TRBV4-1
abundance: NA
CDR3nt: TGCGCCAGCACCCAATCCGCGAGCACAGATACGCAGTATTTT
CDR3aa: CASTQSASTDTQYF

j_gene: TRBJ2-7
d_gene: NA
v_gene: TRBV7-2
abundance: NA
CDR3nt: TGTGCCAGCAGCCAGCGGAGCAATATGTACGAGCAGTACTTC
CDR3aa: CASSQRSNMYEQYF

j_gene: TRBJ1-1
d_gene: NA
v_gene: TRBV4-3
abundance: NA
CDR3nt: TGCGCCAGCAGCCAAGTCATGAACAGGGACACTGAAGCTTTCTTT
CDR3aa: CASSQVMNRDTEAFF

j_gene: TRBJ2-7
d_gene: NA
v_gene: TRBV11-3
abundance: NA
CDR3nt: TGTGCCAGCAGCCTCGGACAGCTACTTGACTTC
CDR3aa: CASSLGQLLDF

j_gene: TRBJ2-3
d_gene: NA
v_gene: TRBV29-1
abundance: NA
CDR3nt: TGCAGCGTCGAAGGAACTTCAGGGGTAACAGATACGCAGTATTTT
CDR3aa: CSVEGTSGVTDTQYF

j_gene: TRBJ2-7
d_gene: NA
v_gene: TRBV5-1
abundance: NA
CDR3nt: TGCGCCAGCAGCTCGACAGTCTACGAGCAGTACTTC
CDR3aa: CASSSTVYEQYF

j_gene: TRBJ1-2
d_gene: TRBD1
v_gene: TRBV28
abundance: once
CDR3nt: TGTGCCAGCAACTTCATCAGACAGGGAGGCTATGGCTACACCTTC
CDR3aa: CASNFIRQGGYGYTF

j_gene: TRBJ2-1
d_gene: NA
v_gene: TRBV29-1
abundance: NA
CDR3nt: TGCAGCGTTGAGGTCAGCTCCTACAATGAGCAGTTCTTC
CDR3aa: CSVEVSSYNEQFF

j_gene: TRBJ2-3
d_gene: NA
v_gene: TRBV14
abundance: NA
CDR3nt: TGTGCCAGCAGCCAATCAGGGGTTGATACGCAGTATTTT
CDR3aa: CASSQSGVDTQYF

j_gene: TRBJ1-1
d_gene: NA
v_gene: TRBV7-9
abundance: NA
CDR3nt: TGTGCCAGCAGCTTTATCCTAGGGGTCACTGAAGCTTTCTTT
CDR3aa: CASSFILGVTEAFF

j_gene: TRBJ2-2
d_gene: NA
v_gene: TRBV5-1
abundance: NA
CDR3nt: TGCGCCAGCAGCTTGGTGGGGAGCGGGGAGCTGTTTTTT
CDR3aa: CASSLVGSGELFF

j_gene: TRBJ2-7
d_gene: TRBD1
v_gene: TRBV19
abundance: NA
CDR3nt: TGTGCCAGTAGTTTCGGACAGGGAAAGCAGTACTTC
CDR3aa: CASSFGQGKQYF

j_gene: TRBJ1-2
d_gene: TRBD1
v_gene: TRBV7-6
abundance: NA
CDR3nt: TGTGCCAGCAGCCAAGACAGGGTAGGGTATGGCTACACCTTC
CDR3aa: CASSQDRVGYGYTF

j_gene: TRBJ1-1
d_gene: TRBD1
v_gene: TRBV18
abundance: NA
CDR3nt: TGTGCCAGCTCACGGGGGACAGGGGGCGAGACTGAAGCTTTCTTT
CDR3aa: CASSRGTGGETEAFF

j_gene: TRBJ2-3
d_gene: NA
v_gene: TRBV5-1
abundance: once
CDR3nt: TGCGCCAGCAGTCACCCTCCCGAGGCAGGGTATGGAGATACGCAGTATTTT
CDR3aa: CASSHPPEAGYGDTQYF

j_gene: TRBJ2-3
d_gene: TRBD1
v_gene: TRBV18
abundance: NA
CDR3nt: TGTGCCAGCTCACGAACGACAGGGCGCGCAATCACAGATACGCAGTATTTT
CDR3aa: CASSRTTGRAITDTQYF

j_gene: TRBJ2-5
d_gene: TRBD2
v_gene: TRBV19
abundance: NA
CDR3nt: TGTGCCAGTAGTGCGGGAGTGGTAGAGACCCAGTACTTC
CDR3aa: CASSAGVVETQYF

j_gene: TRBJ2-2
d_gene: TRBD2
v_gene: TRBV29-1
abundance: NA
CDR3nt: TGCAGCGCCTCCGGGACTAGCGGGACTGGGGAGCTGTTTTTT
CDR3aa: CSASGTSGTGELFF

j_gene: TRBJ1-2
d_gene: TRBD1
v_gene: TRBV5-1
abundance: NA
CDR3nt: TGCGCCAGCAGCGCGACAGGGTATGGCTACACCTTC
CDR3aa: CASSATGYGYTF